The text below deals with one T cell receptor (beta chain). Antigen: not known. Every donor was a healthy Caucasian. These data belong to a study of identical twins. With 4 bases clipped from V and 0 bases from J, the junction kept 4 bases outside the gene matches. This CDR3 is built from 16 residues. CDR1 is MDHEN, CDR2 SYDVKM, per germline. The study, taken as a whole, reports: Insertions ran lower in abundant cord blood beta clonotypes, though not in memory repertoires.

Unique molecular identifiers were present on cDNA, and template switching added a universal primer site. TCRdb reprocessed the 5' RACE reads via MiXCR and lists one record per CDR3 protein. The sample holds around 570,000 distinct CDR3 sequences, over 8.5% seen once. Separately, the same data were catalogued under a study of yellow fever vaccine responses in identical twins.

Sequences were obtained from PBMCs. The chain uses TRBV28 and TRBJ2-7; 12 positions match TRBD2. This TCR was recovered from a woman younger than 30 in good health. The CDR3 DNA is TGTGCCAGCAGTTATGAGGGACTAGCGGGCTCCTACGAGCAGTACTTC. Amino acids: CASSYEGLAGSYEQYF.